This is a list of T cell receptor beta chains from one sample in a study of OX40 agonist ivuxolimab in advanced cancers. Libraries were prepared by immunoSEQ multiplex PCR; TCRdb keeps only in-frame clonotypes and omits some of them. The sample contains 21,000 or so clones, approximately 73% of which appear only once. Sequenced here: CD4+ or CD8+ T cells sorted from blood, sampled in a trial of the OX40 agonist ivuxolimab. The receptor source for this set is an adult with an advanced solid tumor such as melanoma, head and neck, liver or kidney cancer. Both conserved end residues are part of each CDR3. The D gene is left open where the match is weak. Only part of the rows carry a size: once, few, many, or a class if the clone is expanded.

J gene: TRBJ2-7; clone size: few; V gene: TRBV2; D gene: TRBD2; CDR3 protein: CASSPLGAGDLYEQYF; CDR3 DNA: TGTGCCAGCAGTCCGCTTGGCGCGGGGGACTTATACGAGCAGTACTTC
J gene: TRBJ2-7; clone size: -; V gene: TRBV9; D gene: -; CDR3 protein: CASSGTGDTYEQYF; CDR3 DNA: TGTGCCAGCAGCGGGACGGGAGACACCTACGAGCAGTACTTC
J gene: TRBJ2-3; clone size: -; V gene: TRBV5-6; D gene: -; CDR3 protein: CASSPEGDTQYF; CDR3 DNA: TGTGCCAGCAGCCCGGAGGGAGATACGCAGTATTTT
J gene: TRBJ2-1; clone size: -; V gene: TRBV19; D gene: TRBD1; CDR3 protein: CASSIQDRGAILDEQFF; CDR3 DNA: TGTGCCAGTAGTATACAGGACAGGGGGGCAATCCTGGATGAGCAGTTCTTC
J gene: TRBJ2-1; clone size: -; V gene: TRBV6-5; D gene: -; CDR3 protein: CASSYSGFVGNEQFF; CDR3 DNA: TGTGCCAGCAGTTACTCGGGGTTCGTCGGCAATGAGCAGTTCTTC
J gene: TRBJ1-5; clone size: -; V gene: TRBV6-1; D gene: -; CDR3 protein: CASTAQGANNQPQHF; CDR3 DNA: TGTGCCAGCACCGCGCAGGGAGCGAACAATCAGCCCCAGCATTTT
J gene: TRBJ2-1; clone size: -; V gene: TRBV30; D gene: -; CDR3 protein: CAWTSGQGYNEQFF; CDR3 DNA: TGTGCCTGGACAAGTGGGCAGGGCTACAATGAGCAGTTCTTC
J gene: TRBJ2-2; clone size: -; V gene: TRBV7-2; D gene: -; CDR3 protein: CASSFFSTANTGELFF; CDR3 DNA: TGTGCCAGCAGCTTTTTTTCGACTGCGAACACCGGGGAGCTGTTTTTT
J gene: TRBJ1-6; clone size: -; V gene: TRBV6-5; D gene: -; CDR3 protein: CASSLRGPDNSPLHF; CDR3 DNA: TGTGCCAGCAGCTTAAGGGGTCCCGATAATTCACCCCTCCACTTT
J gene: TRBJ2-5; clone size: -; V gene: TRBV11-2; D gene: -; CDR3 protein: CASSLNQETQYF; CDR3 DNA: TGTGCCAGCAGCTTGAACCAAGAGACCCAGTACTTC
J gene: TRBJ2-3; clone size: -; V gene: TRBV27; D gene: -; CDR3 protein: CASSLFDSRGTDTQYF; CDR3 DNA: TGTGCCAGCAGTTTATTTGACAGTAGAGGCACAGATACGCAGTATTTT
J gene: TRBJ1-2; clone size: few; V gene: TRBV27; D gene: TRBD1; CDR3 protein: CASSLSGQGYGYTF; CDR3 DNA: TGTGCCAGCAGTTTATCGGGACAGGGGTATGGCTACACCTTC
J gene: TRBJ1-1; clone size: -; V gene: TRBV6-1; D gene: TRBD1; CDR3 protein: CASSADRTSSEAFF; CDR3 DNA: TGTGCCAGCAGTGCGGACAGGACGAGCAGTGAAGCTTTCTTT
J gene: TRBJ1-2; clone size: -; V gene: TRBV5-3; D gene: -; CDR3 protein: CDRDREVYGYTF; CDR3 DNA: TGTGATCGGGACCGGGAGGTCTATGGCTACACCTTC
J gene: TRBJ1-1; clone size: -; V gene: TRBV6-5; D gene: -; CDR3 protein: CASSPYRRNTEAFF; CDR3 DNA: TGTGCCAGCAGCCCATACCGACGTAACACTGAAGCTTTCTTT
J gene: TRBJ2-5; clone size: -; V gene: TRBV19; D gene: TRBD1; CDR3 protein: CASSIGVGQGETQYF; CDR3 DNA: TGTGCCAGTAGTATCGGTGTTGGACAGGGAGAGACCCAGTACTTC
J gene: TRBJ2-1; clone size: few; V gene: TRBV11-3; D gene: TRBD2; CDR3 protein: CASSLAGTSGASNEQFF; CDR3 DNA: TGTGCCAGCAGCTTAGCCGGAACTAGCGGGGCTTCCAATGAGCAGTTCTTC
J gene: TRBJ1-5; clone size: once; V gene: TRBV21-1; D gene: -; CDR3 protein: CASSKLPGTGGGQPQHF; CDR3 DNA: TGTGCCAGCAGCAAGCTTCCCGGGACAGGGGGCGGGCAGCCCCAGCATTTT
J gene: TRBJ2-3; clone size: -; V gene: TRBV4-2; D gene: -; CDR3 protein: CASSPRQTDTQYF; CDR3 DNA: TGTGCCAGCAGCCCCCGACAGACAGATACGCAGTATTTT
J gene: TRBJ1-2; clone size: -; V gene: TRBV11-2; D gene: -; CDR3 protein: CASSLAGTANYGYTF; CDR3 DNA: TGTGCCAGCAGCTTAGCGGGCACAGCCAACTATGGCTACACCTTC
J gene: TRBJ2-5; clone size: -; V gene: TRBV7-7; D gene: -; CDR3 protein: CASSLGRTVRYQETQYF; CDR3 DNA: TGTGCCAGCAGCTTAGGGCGGACAGTTAGGTACCAAGAGACCCAGTACTTC
J gene: TRBJ1-3; clone size: once; V gene: TRBV6-1; D gene: TRBD1; CDR3 protein: CASSRSDRGGNTIYF; CDR3 DNA: TGTGCCAGCAGTAGATCGGACAGGGGAGGAAACACCATATATTTT
J gene: TRBJ2-6; clone size: -; V gene: TRBV28; D gene: TRBD1; CDR3 protein: CASSSPLWGQGARGANVLTF; CDR3 DNA: TGTGCCAGCAGTTCACCACTCTGGGGACAGGGGGCGAGAGGGGCCAACGTCCTGACTTTC
J gene: TRBJ2-1; clone size: -; V gene: TRBV11-2; D gene: -; CDR3 protein: CASSDSRQPYNEQFF; CDR3 DNA: TGTGCCAGCAGCGATTCAAGGCAGCCCTACAATGAGCAGTTCTTC
J gene: TRBJ2-1; clone size: -; V gene: TRBV7-6; D gene: TRBD2; CDR3 protein: CASSLAPAAGTRDNEQFF; CDR3 DNA: TGTGCCAGCAGCTTAGCCCCGGCAGCTGGGACTAGGGACAATGAGCAGTTCTTC
J gene: TRBJ2-2; clone size: -; V gene: TRBV5-1; D gene: -; CDR3 protein: CASSLGGSQTGELFF; CDR3 DNA: TGCGCCAGCAGCTTGGGAGGATCTCAAACCGGGGAGCTGTTTTTT
J gene: TRBJ1-5; clone size: -; V gene: TRBV7-2; D gene: TRBD1; CDR3 protein: CASSLSGQGIGPQHF; CDR3 DNA: TGTGCCAGCAGCCTCTCCGGACAGGGCATAGGGCCCCAGCATTTT
J gene: TRBJ1-4; clone size: -; V gene: TRBV19; D gene: -; CDR3 protein: CASSIDVQTNEKLFF; CDR3 DNA: TGTGCCAGTAGTATAGATGTACAGACTAATGAAAAACTGTTTTTT